The rows below give T cell receptor beta chains drawn from one sample of a study of shared clonotypes between healthy human individuals. Sequencing used immunoSEQ multiplex PCR; TCRdb keeps in-frame clones, though not all of them. The data show about 300,000 clones, about 74% seen once. The material sequenced was memory CD4+ T cells sorted from blood. Receptors were obtained from a man aged 30-40 years in good health. Each CDR3 is given with its conserved first and last residue. A D gene is named only where the DNA matches it firmly. Expanded clones get a size class; other rows say once, few or many, or leave the size out.

V gene	clone size	D gene	J gene	CDR3 DNA	CDR3 protein
TRBV16	NA	NA	TRBJ2-7	TGTGCCAGCAGCCGGACGGACCAGTACGAGCAGTACTTC	CASSRTDQYEQYF
TRBV28	NA	TRBD1	TRBJ2-7	TGTGCCAGCAGGGACACAGGGGCCTCCTACGAGCAGTACTTC	CASRDTGASYEQYF
TRBV10-3	NA	TRBD2	TRBJ2-1	TGTGCCATCAGTGATGGCGGGAGGGCCCACAATGAGCAGTTCTTC	CAISDGGRAHNEQFF
TRBV5-5	many	TRBD1	TRBJ2-5	TGTGCCAGCAGCCCTATGACAGGGAAAGAGACCCAGTACTTC	CASSPMTGKETQYF
TRBV7-7	NA	NA	TRBJ2-2	TGTGCTAGCAGCTTGGGTAATAGCGGAGCCACCGGGGAGCTGTTTTTT	CASSLGNSGATGELFF
TRBV6-6	NA	NA	TRBJ2-7	TGTGCCAGCAGTTACGCACGGTCCTCCTACGAGCAGTACTTC	CASSYARSSYEQYF
TRBV2	NA	TRBD1	TRBJ2-5	TGTGCCAGCAGTGATGACAGGGTTCGTGCGACCCAGTACTTC	CASSDDRVRATQYF
TRBV19	NA	NA	TRBJ2-2	TGTGCCAGTACGGAGGGCCCGAACACCGGGGAGCTGTTTTTT	CASTEGPNTGELFF
TRBV18	NA	TRBD2	TRBJ2-3	TGTGCCAGCTCACCCACCCCCGGACAGCGCCGCGGACTAGCCAGCACAGATACGCAGTATTTT	CASSPTPGQRRGLASTDTQYF
TRBV7-6	NA	NA	TRBJ2-1	TGTGCCAGCAGCAAAGAGGGACCGTTAGCGGCCTACAATGAGCAGTTCTTC	CASSKEGPLAAYNEQFF
TRBV7-9	once	TRBD2	TRBJ2-7	TGTGCCAGCAGCTTACTAGCGGTCCAAGGCTACGAGCAGTACTTC	CASSLLAVQGYEQYF
TRBV6-5	NA	NA	TRBJ2-2	TGTGCCAGCAGCACCGGGACCAACACCGGGGAGCTGTTTTTT	CASSTGTNTGELFF
TRBV14	NA	TRBD2	TRBJ2-2	TGTGCCAGCAGCGCCCTTGCGGGAGCGGTCACCGGGGAGCTGTTTTTT	CASSALAGAVTGELFF
TRBV6-1	NA	TRBD2	TRBJ2-7	TGTGCCAGCACAATGGGGGCGGGAGGACCCTACGAGCAGTACTTC	CASTMGAGGPYEQYF
TRBV11-1	NA	TRBD1	TRBJ2-2	TGTGCCAGCAGCTTTTGGCAGGGGGCCGGGGAGCTGTTTTTT	CASSFWQGAGELFF
TRBV2	NA	NA	TRBJ2-5	TGTGCCAGCAGGGGTTCCCAAAGTGGGGAGACCCAGTACTTC	CASRGSQSGETQYF
TRBV5-6	NA	TRBD1	TRBJ1-2	TGTGCCAGCAGTGGGGGACAGACCTCGCTCTATGGCTACACCTTC	CASSGGQTSLYGYTF
TRBV28	NA	TRBD1	TRBJ1-1	TGTGCCAGCAAAACAGGGGGCTCTGGAACTGAAGCTTTCTTT	CASKTGGSGTEAFF
TRBV7-2	NA	NA	TRBJ1-1	TGTGCCAGCAGCTTATTCGGGGTCACTGAAGCTTTCTTT	CASSLFGVTEAFF
TRBV27	NA	TRBD1	TRBJ1-1	TGTGCCAGCAGTTTACAGGGGGCGTTCACTGAAGCTTTCTTT	CASSLQGAFTEAFF
TRBV5-1	NA	NA	TRBJ1-1	TGCGCCAGCAGCGTGGGGGGCAGAACGAACACTGAAGCTTTCTTT	CASSVGGRTNTEAFF
TRBV18	NA	NA	TRBJ1-1	TGTGCCAGCTCACCAGAGGGGTCAGGGGACACTGAAGCTTTCTTT	CASSPEGSGDTEAFF
TRBV6-5	NA	TRBD1	TRBJ2-7	TGTGCCAGCAGCCGGACAGGGAGAGCCTCCGAGCAGTACTTC	CASSRTGRASEQYF
TRBV5-1	NA	NA	TRBJ2-3	TGCGCCAGCAGCTTGGTACTCGCGTCGGATACGCAGTATTTT	CASSLVLASDTQYF
TRBV6-6	few	NA	TRBJ2-7	TGTGCCAGCGGCGAGACCTACGAGCAGTACTTC	CASGETYEQYF
TRBV18	NA	NA	TRBJ1-3	TGTGCCAGCTCACCATCCGGCCGGTCTGGAAACACCATATATTTT	CASSPSGRSGNTIYF
TRBV11-2	few	NA	TRBJ2-7	TGTGCCAGCAGCTCCACAGATTACGAGCAGTACTTC	CASSSTDYEQYF
TRBV19	many	NA	TRBJ1-5	TGTGCCAGTAGTGCCAACAGGGTAAGGCAGCCCCAGCATTTT	CASSANRVRQPQHF